This T cell receptor (beta chain) was documented in a study of regulatory T cells in long-lasting Graves disease. Notes on the study in general: Examination was confined to peripheral blood, excluding thyroid tissue. Persistent patients shared more public clonotypes (roughly 3,000) than newly diagnosed patients (around 1,000). Patients with persistent Graves' had lower TCR diversity than newly diagnosed patients. Owing to a sample size that was small, accuracy may have been reduced.

Time point denoted: persistent/refractory GD, antithyroid drugs over 5 years with positive TRAb. The TCR library used RNA extracted from PBMCs. CDR1 is ENHRY and CDR2 is SYGVKD in the germline V gene. With 11 bases removed from V and 2 bases from J, the gap between germline ends came to 13 bases. This CDR3 contains 14 residues. Construction of the TCR beta libraries employed iRepertoire HTBI primers in conjunction with Arm-PCR of CDR3 regions. Each CDR3 protein is one row after TCRdb ran MiXCR on the multiplex PCR reads. The sample includes around 460,000 distinct CDR3 sequences, under 25% of them seen just once. This clonotype showed up just a few times. The antigen is unknown.

The V call is TRBV10-3, the J call TRBJ2-6; D may correspond to TRBD1 or TRBD2 (5 bases each). The clonotype originates from a female donor with Graves disease. The sequenced sample was peripheral blood mononuclear cells (PBMCs), obtained when the disease was refractory, from a patient treated with antithyroid drugs. The CDR3: CASKRDPGANVLTF. The CDR3 DNA follows: TGTGCCTCTAAAAGGGACCCTGGGGCCAACGTCCTGACTTTC.